This T cell receptor beta chain was obtained from a study of cytomegalovirus exposure and HLA in healthy donors. The PCR had 60 Vbeta and 13 Jbeta primers. TCRdb's copy holds only in-frame clones and misses some; the assay was immunoSEQ multiplex PCR. The sample includes 55,000 or so clones, around 70% of them seen just once. V was shortened by 6 bases and J by 6 bases, with 17 bases between the two germline ends. CDR3 size: 14 residues. Germline V gives CDR1 SNHLY, CDR2 FYNNEI. The chain combines TRBV2 with TRBJ1-1; D perhaps matches TRBD1 (5 bases). The source material was PBMCs. The sequence was collected from a man aged 18-30 years in good health and CMV-seronegative. The CDR3 DNA reads TGTGCCAGCAGGTCACGGGGGGGGTTGCCTGAAGCTTTCTTT. Its protein is CASRSRGGLPEAFF.